This TCR beta chain was observed in a study of blood T cell repertoires in COVID-19. Sequencing used immunoSEQ multiplex PCR; TCRdb keeps in-frame clones, though not all of them. The sample has approximately 90,000 clones; about 83% are singletons. The CDR3 is 16 amino acids. The germline CDR1 and CDR2 sequences are SGHRS and YFSETQ. V was trimmed by 0 bases and J by 2 bases, leaving 15 bases between them. The chain employs TRBV5-1 and TRBJ2-7; D might be TRBD1 (5 bases). The source of this sequence is a human donor in a cohort sampled during active COVID-19. The sequencing sample was made of peripheral blood. In DNA form, the CDR3 reads TGCGCCAGCAGCTTGGGTCGGCAGGGCGGCCCCTACGAGCAGTACTTC. Translation gives CASSLGRQGGPYEQYF.